This T cell receptor (beta chain) was observed in a study of shared clonotypes between healthy human individuals. Study-wide points: Clonotypes shared by all four donors outscored non-shared clonotypes in generation probability. Researchers sampled only blood; tissue repertoires likely differ. Rarefaction curves obtained for sorted subsets showed sequencing incomplete despite large depth. Compared with memory subsets, naive subsets generally had larger estimated richness.

Terminally differentiated effector memory CD45RA+ cells were excluded from the naive CD8 cells, which were CD45RO-negative and positively selected for CCR7. Sequencing was performed with immunoSEQ multiplex PCR; in TCRdb, only in-frame clones are kept and a portion is missing. Altogether fewer than 1 million clones are present, just over 95% being singletons, with the ten largest covering around 0.21%. CDR1 is MGHRA and CDR2 is YSYEKL in the germline V gene. This CDR3 comprises 17 residues. The germline V and J ends were trimmed by 0 bases and 0 bases, with 9 bases remaining between them. Remarks on this clone: Its target is not known.

Sequenced input: naive CD8+ T cells sorted from blood. This receptor was taken from a man aged 25-45 years in good health. The rearrangement uses TRBV4-1 and TRBJ2-6; D gene unclear. The CDR3 bases are TGCGCCAGCAGCCAAGAAAGTTGGGCCTCTGGGGCCAACGTCCTGACTTTC. The encoded protein is CASSQESWASGANVLTF.